These T cell receptor beta chains were read from a single sample in a study of response to subunit inactivated influenza vaccine. In TCRdb, the RT-PCR reads were re-called with MiXCR into one record per CDR3 protein. This table holds about 610,000 distinct CDR3 sequences, 12% to 15% found once. This material consisted of PBMCs from blood, taken about 13 days after vaccination. Source of these receptors: a man aged 45-60 years who received an inactivated influenza vaccine. CDR3s include the opening cysteine and the closing phenylalanine or tryptophan.

J gene: TRBJ1-4
V gene: TRBV9
CDR3 protein: CASSGGQGGNEKLFF

J gene: TRBJ1-1
V gene: TRBV11-3
CDR3 protein: CASSLDKGQGFDSEAFF

J gene: TRBJ2-1
V gene: TRBV24-1
CDR3 protein: CATSDPSGRRYNEQFF

J gene: TRBJ2-1
V gene: TRBV25-1
CDR3 protein: CASSDLYLADYNEQFF

J gene: TRBJ1-5
V gene: TRBV20-1
CDR3 protein: CSAVRGPGNQPQHF

J gene: TRBJ2-5
V gene: TRBV19
CDR3 protein: CASSSYRLGETQYF

J gene: TRBJ2-7
V gene: TRBV28
CDR3 protein: CASSSPARTRHVPSYEQYF

J gene: TRBJ1-1
V gene: TRBV10-3
CDR3 protein: CAISGTGEALTEAFF

J gene: TRBJ1-2
V gene: TRBV24-1
CDR3 protein: CATSDPTGTSDGYTF

J gene: TRBJ2-2
V gene: TRBV20-1
CDR3 protein: CSARPGGANTGELFF

J gene: TRBJ1-5
V gene: TRBV18
CDR3 protein: CASSPGQGRSSPQHF

J gene: TRBJ2-7
V gene: TRBV7-9
CDR3 protein: CASSLVGPYYEQYF

J gene: TRBJ1-6
V gene: TRBV19
CDR3 protein: CASSAGTGRLNSPLHF

J gene: TRBJ2-2
V gene: TRBV6-1
CDR3 protein: CASSRYRVEDTGELFF

J gene: TRBJ2-7
V gene: TRBV20-1
CDR3 protein: CSGDKPLEQYF

J gene: TRBJ1-4
V gene: TRBV28
CDR3 protein: CASRVPGSEKLFF

J gene: TRBJ2-2
V gene: TRBV24-1
CDR3 protein: CATSDLPGSHTGELFF

J gene: TRBJ1-1
V gene: TRBV5-1
CDR3 protein: CASSVDRGDAFF

J gene: TRBJ2-1
V gene: TRBV4-2
CDR3 protein: CASSLAGGRNYNEQFF

J gene: TRBJ2-5
V gene: TRBV12-3/TRBV12-4
CDR3 protein: CASSRDGQETQYF

J gene: TRBJ2-1
V gene: TRBV7-9
CDR3 protein: CALEPGATYNEQFF

J gene: TRBJ2-5
V gene: TRBV4-3
CDR3 protein: CASSRTSGSQETQYF

J gene: TRBJ2-3
V gene: TRBV29-1
CDR3 protein: CSVRSGTTSTDTQYF

J gene: TRBJ1-5
V gene: TRBV20-1
CDR3 protein: CSAIKAGAIQPQHF

J gene: TRBJ2-7
V gene: TRBV20-1
CDR3 protein: CSARSHPYEQYF

J gene: TRBJ2-5
V gene: TRBV7-9
CDR3 protein: CASSLVLGQETQYF

J gene: TRBJ2-3
V gene: TRBV3-1
CDR3 protein: CASSQDSLAGPTTDTQYF

J gene: TRBJ2-5
V gene: TRBV18
CDR3 protein: CASSPPVVGTQYF

J gene: TRBJ2-2
V gene: TRBV4-3
CDR3 protein: CASSQDAQGADGELFF

J gene: TRBJ1-5
V gene: TRBV18
CDR3 protein: CASSPSDGQGPQHF

J gene: TRBJ1-1
V gene: TRBV5-1
CDR3 protein: CASSLEVRRDTEAFF

J gene: TRBJ1-5
V gene: TRBV28
CDR3 protein: CASRQGGDNQPQHF

J gene: TRBJ2-1
V gene: TRBV27
CDR3 protein: CASSLVGQDNEQFF

J gene: TRBJ2-3
V gene: TRBV7-8
CDR3 protein: CASSLMSGGPSDTQYF

J gene: TRBJ2-7
V gene: TRBV5-1
CDR3 protein: CASSLAPTGGYEQYF

J gene: TRBJ1-1
V gene: TRBV20-1
CDR3 protein: CSASTGRSMNTEAFF

J gene: TRBJ2-1
V gene: TRBV9
CDR3 protein: CASSPRTVGNNEQFF

J gene: TRBJ1-1
V gene: TRBV4-2
CDR3 protein: CASSFRTGEAFF

J gene: TRBJ2-7
V gene: TRBV11-2
CDR3 protein: CASSTRDRPSYEQYF

J gene: TRBJ2-6
V gene: TRBV21-1
CDR3 protein: CASSKTPGGVTGANVLTF

J gene: TRBJ2-7
V gene: TRBV10-3
CDR3 protein: CAVSPTSGSLHAYEQYF